This T cell receptor beta chain originates from a study of Graves' ophthalmopathy and Graves' hyperthyroidism (dated by TCRdb to the late 2010s). About the study as a whole: Peripheral blood was collected before any treatment was given, at the time of initial diagnosis. TCR beta repertoire signatures were used to distinguish Graves' ophthalmopathy from Graves' hyperthyroidism and to predict progression to ophthalmopathy. In total, 135 blood samples were TCR-sequenced: around 42 ophthalmopathy, roughly 77 hyperthyroidism and 17 hyperthyroidism-to-ophthalmopathy patients. To explore V-J signatures that distinguish ophthalmopathy from hyperthyroidism, a discovery set of under 110 patients was enrolled, made up of roughly 41 with ophthalmopathy and fewer than 60 with stable hyperthyroidism. For independent validation, a separate cohort was made up of some 19 hyperthyroidism patients plus 17 patients who later progressed from hyperthyroidism to ophthalmopathy. In more than five hyperthyroidism patients, the T-cell repertoires found in thyroid tissue were compared with those found in blood. Following sample collection, hyperthyroidism patients were given methimazole at a starting dose of 30 mg daily, and ophthalmopathy patients were given high-dose intravenous methylprednisolone. Points the paper makes about the study in general: In cross-validation, the 13-signature model distinguished ophthalmopathy from stable hyperthyroidism with approximately 90% sensitivity and 81% to 82% specificity, while in the test set the corresponding values were about 80% and 75%. Most expanded thyroid clonotypes with frequency above 0.001 were also detected in blood, suggesting blood repertoires may reflect the thyroid immune response. In validation, the model predicted ophthalmopathy progression with about 71% sensitivity and approximately 78% specificity; roughly 11 predicted patients were CT-confirmed with GO in a median of approximately six months. No statistical method was used to predetermine the sample size, and group allocation was not hidden from the investigators.

For repertoire sequencing, the TCR beta CDR3 regions were amplified from RNA transcripts. HTBI primers and the Qiagen OneStep RT-PCR kit were used in a first-round RT-PCR, which was followed by a second-round multiplex PCR, size selection and purification. Sequencing of the libraries was carried out on an Illumina HiSeq2000 in paired-end mode with 100 bp reads. The original pipeline was this. SOAPnuke was used for read processing, and reads with adapters, uncalled bases, a mean Phred below 15, or no exact constant-primer or identifier match were discarded. COPE v1.2.5 was used to merge high-quality paired reads. Clonotypes were defined as unique nucleotide sequences and were aligned to IMGT TRB V, D and J references using MiTCR v1.1. The analysis was limited to V-J combinations with a frequency above 0.0001, which together covered approximately 99% of repertoires. For each V-J combination, a TCR clonal expansion and chaos score was defined as the ratio of F50 clonal expansion to chaos observed in the TCRdist matrix. Welch's t-statistics and random forest were used to narrow the features down to about a dozen V-J combinations, which were then fed into a naive Bayes classifier. The Morisita-Horn index was used to measure how similar the thyroid and blood repertoires were. TCRdb redid the processing of the public reads, applying fastp at Q25 and MiXCR, and retained in-frame beta chains. CDR3 protein sequences are deduplicated, and each keeps its most common genes and DNA. V and J calls and clone size were set by TCRdb, not the authors. A total of about 740,000 distinct CDR3 sequences appear in this sample, roughly 40% of them only once. The ten most abundant clones make up around 40% of the sample.

In the case of this clonotype: Its antigen target is currently unknown. At one of its ends the junction is not consistent with the germline gene, which may arise from a read error.

Ophthalmopathy patients had moderately to severely active disease, Clinical Activity Score of at least 3, NOSPECS grade of at least 4, and disease duration under 3 months. Patients were excluded if they had other autoimmune diseases, uncontrolled infections, pregnancy or lactation. Diagnosis relied on clinical symptoms, serum thyroxine, TRAb, thyroid ultrasound and orbital computed tomography. Ficoll-Paque density gradient centrifugation was used to isolate PBMCs from 9.5 to 10 ml of fresh peripheral blood. Trizol reagent was used to extract the total RNA, and its quality was then checked on an Agilent 2100 Bioanalyzer. Including cysteine and phenylalanine, the CDR3 has 9 amino acids. Left in the record is the CDR3 DNA by itself, 27 bases read in frame from the first base. The CDR1 and CDR2 encoded by the germline V gene are MGHDK and SYGVNS.

This clonotype was sampled from an adult man with Graves' ophthalmopathy. The receptor chain draws on TRBV25-1 and TRBJ1-1; tentative D gene TRBD1, with 5 bases matching. Material for sequencing was peripheral blood. CDR3 protein: CASSPNTGF. The DNA sequence is given as TGTGCCAGCAGCCCAAACACAGGTTTT.